The 28 T cell receptor beta chains below all came from one sample that was sequenced in a study of blood T cell repertoires in COVID-19. Sequencing was performed with immunoSEQ multiplex PCR; in TCRdb, only in-frame clones are kept and a portion is missing. The table shows 200,000 or so clones, with roughly three quarters occurring only once. The sequencing input was peripheral blood. The receptors were sampled from a man in his sixties with active or convalescent COVID-19.

The sample holds a few counts of this clone. The gene calls are TRBV5-1 and TRBJ1-4; 8 nucleotides match TRBD1. Germline assignment: CDR1 SGHRS and CDR2 YFSETQ. V was clipped by 4 bases and J by 8 bases; unmatched bases: 7. The CDR3 spans 14 residues. The CDR3 coding sequence is TGCGCCAGCAGCCCGACAGGGGTAGGGGAAAAACTGTTTTTT. It encodes CASSPTGVGEKLFF.

V and J are TRBV14 and TRBJ2-2; tentative D call: TRBD1 (5 bases). The CDR3 runs to 14 residues. Germline V gives CDR1 SGHDN, CDR2 FVKESK. Trimming took 4 bases from V and 5 from J, leaving 11 bases between them. CDR3 nucleotide sequence: TGTGCCAGCAGCCGCACGACAGTTACCGGGGAGCTGTTTTTT. It translates to CASSRTTVTGELFF.

The chain has TRBV9 and TRBJ2-7; TRBD1 matches at 8 bases. V dropped 4 bases and J dropped 3; count of bases not matched to a gene: 6. The CDR3 loop spans 14 amino acids. Germline CDR1 reads SGDLS; CDR2 reads YYNGEE. The CDR3 coding sequence is TGTGCCAGCAGCCTCCCCGGACAGGGCTACGAGCAGTACTTC. Translation: CASSLPGQGYEQYF. The variable domain in full, completed from reference TRBV9 and TRBJ2-7, reads DSGVTQTPKHLITATGQRVTLRCSPRSGDLSVYWYQQSLDQGLQFLIQYYNGEERAKGNILERFSAQQFPDLHSELNLSSLELGDSALYFCASSLPGQGYEQYFGPGTRLTVT.

This chain connects TRBV4-3 to TRBJ2-1; D is ambiguous. From germline, CDR1 is LGHNA and CDR2 YSLEER. V was clipped by 3 bases and J by 8 bases, with 11 bases between them. The CDR3 has 13 residues. The CDR3 reads CASSHVNRDEQFF. The CDR3, as DNA: TGCGCCAGCAGCCACGTTAACCGGGATGAGCAGTTCTTC.

This sequence joins TRBV28 and TRBJ2-5; D is possibly TRBD2 (6 bases). The germline CDR1 and CDR2 sequences are MDHEN and SYDVKM. V was shortened by 10 bases and J by 1 base, with 16 bases between the two germline ends. The CDR3 covers 14 residues. The CDR3 reads CATTNGGIQETQYF. CDR3 bases: TGTGCCACCACCAATGGAGGGATCCAAGAGACCCAGTACTTC.

This chain uses TRBV7-2 with TRBJ2-1, with a weak D call TRBD1 (6 bases). V shed 6 bases and J shed 8 bases, with 14 bases lying between them. Germline V CDR1 and CDR2: SGHTA, FQGNSA. The CDR3 is made up of 13 amino acids. CDR3: CASRPQGTHEQFF. CDR3 nucleotide sequence: TGTGCCAGCAGACCTCAGGGGACCCATGAGCAGTTCTTC. Combining the CDR3 with reference TRBV7-2 and TRBJ2-1 gives the whole variable domain GAGVSQSPSNKVTEKGKDVELRCDPISGHTALYWYRQSLGQGLEFLIYFQGNSAPDKSGLPSDRFSAERTGGSVSTLTIQRTQQEDSAVYLCASRPQGTHEQFFGPGTRLTVL.

V and J are TRBV27 and TRBJ1-5; a possible D gene is TRBD1 (6 bases). The V end lost 6 bases, the J end lost 0 bases, and 15 bases lay between the germline ends. Per the germline V gene, CDR1 is MNHEY and CDR2 is SMNVEV (reference sequence). CDR3 size: 16 residues. The CDR3 sequence is CASRPQGTYSNQPQHF. CDR3 nucleotides: TGTGCCAGCAGGCCTCAGGGGACGTATAGCAATCAGCCCCAGCATTTT.

This clone occurred once. The V gene is TRBV13, the J gene TRBJ2-7, with 10 bases aligning to TRBD2. This CDR3 contains 18 residues. The germline CDR1 and CDR2 sequences are PRHDT and FYEKMQ (reference sequence). J was trimmed by 0 bases and V by 0 bases; bases with no gene match: 8. The CDR3 bases are TGTGCCAGCAGCTTAGGCCCAATAGCGGGAGGCCCCTCCTACGAGCAGTACTTC. Encoded protein: CASSLGPIAGGPSYEQYF.

The V and J genes are TRBV28 and TRBJ1-5; the match to TRBD1 covers 7 bases. The length of the CDR3 is 15 residues. The trim removed 6 bases at V and 1 base at J, leaving 6 bases unmatched. Germline V gene sequence: CDR1 MDHEN, CDR2 SYDVKM. CDR3 sequence: CASRTQGDSNQPQHF. As DNA, the CDR3 is TGTGCCAGCAGGACTCAGGGGGACAGCAATCAGCCCCAGCATTTT.

The CDR3 nucleotides read TGTGCCAGCAGTCCAGACAGGGATGACTATGGCTACACCTTC. Translation: CASSPDRDDYGYTF. The rearrangement uses TRBV2 and TRBJ1-2; 7 positions agree with TRBD1. The CDR3 has 14 amino acids. J lost 3 bases, V lost 5 bases, and 6 bases had no gene match. Germline V gene lookup returns CDR1 SNHLY and CDR2 FYNNEI.

A few counts support this clone. The V gene is TRBV5-5, the J gene TRBJ1-2, with 11 bases identical to TRBD1. The junction had 13 bases not matched to a gene; V was cut back by 5 bases and J by 4 bases. The CDR3 consists of 17 residues. CDR1 is SGHKS and CDR2 is YYEKEE in the germline V gene (reference sequence). The DNA of the CDR3 is TGTGCCAGCAGTTCTTACCTAGGCGGGACAGGGGGCTATGGCTACACCTTC. It translates to CASSSYLGGTGGYGYTF.

The CDR3 region has the DNA TGTGCCAGCAGCTTATCAGGGGGCGAAGGAAACACCATATATTTT. The encoded protein is CASSLSGGEGNTIYF. This chain uses TRBV7-2 with TRBJ1-3; 8 positions agree with TRBD1. The germline gives CDR1 SGHTA, CDR2 FQGNSA. The CDR3 has 15 amino acids. After removal of 2 bases from V and 4 bases from J, the junction contained 4 bases not matched to a gene.

This chain joins TRBV18 and TRBJ1-1, with D possibly being TRBD1 (5 bases). Trimming cost V 5 bases and J 3 bases, with 10 bases left between them. Germline assignment: CDR1 KGHSH and CDR2 LQKENI. The CDR3 extends over 13 amino acids. Here the CDR3 DNA reads TGTGCCAGCTCAAAAGGGGAAGACACTGAAGCTTTCTTT. The encoded protein is CASSKGEDTEAFF.

The V call is TRBV9, the J call TRBJ2-3; maybe TRBD1 (5 bases). CDR1 is SGDLS and CDR2 is YYNGEE in the germline V gene. The CDR3 consists of 15 residues. V dropped 0 bases and J dropped 5 bases, with 13 bases sitting between them. The CDR3 sequence is CASSVVSQGQDTQYF. The DNA of the CDR3 is TGTGCCAGCAGCGTAGTCTCTCAGGGCCAAGATACGCAGTATTTT.

This clone was picked up a small number of times. The chain has TRBV7-2 and TRBJ1-1; no clear D. V lost 5 bases and J 4 bases, leaving 14 bases between the germline ends. CDR1 and CDR2 from the germline V gene are SGHTA and FQGNSA. There are 14 residues in the CDR3. CDR3 sequence (DNA): TGTGCCAGCAGCCCCCTAACAGTGGGCACTGAAGCTTTCTTT. Translation gives CASSPLTVGTEAFF.

The chain uses TRBV5-1 and TRBJ1-6; tentative D call: TRBD1 (5 bases). This CDR3 comprises 14 residues. The germline V and J ends were trimmed by 2 bases and 8 bases, with 11 bases remaining between them. The V gene's germline CDR1 is SGHRS and CDR2 YFSETQ. The CDR3 sequence: CASSFIGGDSPLHF. The CDR3 region has the DNA TGCGCCAGCAGCTTTATCGGGGGTGATTCACCCCTCCACTTT.

V gene TRBV6-4 combines with J gene TRBJ2-5, with a possible D match to TRBD2 (6 bases). This CDR3 is 13 amino acids long. Trimming shortened V by 10 bases and J by 4 bases, and 16 bases separated the two germline ends. Germline CDR1 and CDR2: MRHNA and SNTAGT. In nucleotides, the CDR3 is TGTGCCAAGGGTGCGGGGCGTCGAGAGACCCAGTACTTC. This sequence encodes CAKGAGRRETQYF.

This clone was observed a single time. This chain links TRBV7-6 with TRBJ1-5; the match to TRBD1 covers 8 bases. The CDR3 is made up of 15 amino acids. With 1 base clipped from V and 6 bases from J, the junction kept 5 bases outside the gene matches. Germline CDR1 and CDR2: SGHVS and FNYEAQ. The CDR3 DNA follows: TGTGCCAGCAGCTTAGGTTCACAGGGGGGTCAGCCCCAGCATTTT. Translation gives CASSLGSQGGQPQHF. The complete variable domain, with remaining parts taken from reference TRBV7-6 and TRBJ1-5, reads GAGVSQSPRYKVTKRGQDVALRCDPISGHVSLYWYRQALGQGPEFLTYFNYEAQQDKSGLPNDRFSAERPEGSISTLTIQRTEQRDSAMYRCASSLGSQGGQPQHFGDGTRLSIL.

This clone has just one count. The V and J genes are TRBV11-1 and TRBJ1-1; D perhaps matches TRBD1 (6 bases). Trimming removed 5 bases at V and 1 base at J, with 14 bases between. Germline-derived CDR1 and CDR2 are SGHAT and FQDESV (reference sequence). This CDR3 is 15 amino acids long. This CDR3 reads CASSADRSQNTEAFF. DNA of the CDR3: TGTGCCAGCAGCGCCGACAGGTCACAGAACACTGAAGCTTTCTTT.

The chain joins TRBV7-8 to TRBJ2-2, with 7 bases lining up with TRBD1. The V gene end was trimmed by 5 bases and the J gene end by 8 bases; junction bases not matched to a gene: 11. The CDR3 runs to 15 residues. Germline V gives CDR1 SGHVS, CDR2 FQNEAQ. The CDR3 bases are TGTGCCAGCAGCGTTCCGGGACAGCAAAGAGGGGAGCTGTTTTTT. This codes for CASSVPGQQRGELFF.

The V gene is TRBV6-2 or TRBV6-3, the J gene TRBJ2-1; TRBD2 matches 15 bases. Germline CDR1 reads MNHEY; CDR2 reads SVGEGT. Losses at the gene ends were 5 bases for V and 3 bases for J; bases not matched to a gene: 2. The CDR3 is made up of 16 amino acids. The CDR3, as DNA: TGTGCCAGCAGTCAGGGACTAGCGGGAGGCTACAATGAGCAGTTCTTC. This translates into CASSQGLAGGYNEQFF.

This clone was seen a few times. The CDR3 reads CASSLATGQQETQYF. The CDR3 DNA follows: TGTGCCAGCAGCTTGGCGACGGGACAGCAAGAGACCCAGTACTTC. The chain joins TRBV5-6 to TRBJ2-5, with 7 bases lining up with TRBD1. Losses at the gene ends were 0 bases for V and 2 bases for J; bases not matched to a gene: 4. The germline V gene has CDR1 SGHDT and CDR2 YYEEEE. This CDR3 is built from 15 residues.

This clone was counted a single time. The chain links TRBV7-2 to TRBJ2-5, with TRBD1 identical over 10 bases. The CDR3 length is 15 residues. Trimming took 1 base from V and 2 from J; bases not matched to a gene: 1. The germline V gene has CDR1 SGHTA and CDR2 FQGNSA. CDR3: CASSLVGQGQETQYF. The CDR3 region has the DNA TGTGCCAGCAGCTTAGTGGGACAGGGGCAAGAGACCCAGTACTTC.

This clone showed up just once. The chain carries TRBV18 and TRBJ1-1; 7 positions agree with TRBD1. The germline V gene encodes CDR1 KGHSH and CDR2 LQKENI. The V and J ends lost 3 bases and 1 base, in that order; junction bases with no gene match: 8. There are 16 residues in the CDR3. CDR3 nucleotide sequence: TGTGCCAGCTCACCCTTGGACAGGCTTAAGAACACTGAAGCTTTCTTT. Protein: CASSPLDRLKNTEAFF.

With respect to this clone: The sample has other DNA sequences that encode this CDR3 too. The gene calls are TRBV6-2 or TRBV6-3 and TRBJ2-1, with D perhaps TRBD2 (6 bases). V lost 0 bases to trimming and J lost 4 bases, with 16 bases between them. CDR1 and CDR2 from the germline V gene are MNHEY and SVGEGT. The CDR3 has 17 residues. Here the CDR3 reads CASSYSPPGGVYNEQFF. As DNA, the CDR3 is TGTGCCAGCAGTTACTCGCCACCCGGGGGAGTTTACAATGAGCAGTTCTTC.

The chain uses TRBV7-9 and TRBJ2-1; D may be TRBD1 (6 bases). V was shortened by 3 bases and J by 15 bases, with 21 bases between the two germline ends. Per the germline V gene, CDR1 is SEHNR and CDR2 is FQNEAQ (reference sequence). This CDR3 region has 14 residues. The CDR3 DNA follows: TGTGCCAGCAGCTTTCCAACAACAAGACAGGAACTGTTCTTC. The encoded protein is CASSFPTTRQELFF.

This clone has just one count. DNA of the CDR3: TGCGCCAGCAGCCACCTTCTAGCGGGAGGGCCGTTGGGGGAGAACACCGGGGAGCTGTTTTTT. This gives the protein CASSHLLAGGPLGENTGELFF. This chain connects TRBV4-1 to TRBJ2-2; 12 bases agree with TRBD2. The CDR3 contains 21 residues. CDR1 is MGHRA and CDR2 is YSYEKL in the germline V gene. V trimming: 3 bases; J trimming: 1 base; junction bases outside the gene matches: 15.

The chain links TRBV5-6 to TRBJ2-7; D perhaps matches TRBD2 (6 bases). Germline V CDR1 and CDR2: SGHDT, YYEEEE. The V end was cut by 0 bases, the J end by 4 bases, with 11 bases between. The CDR3 runs 14 residues. The CDR3 loop reads CASSLGVGRYEQYF. The CDR3, as DNA: TGTGCCAGCAGCTTGGGTGTAGGGAGGTACGAGCAGTACTTC. Using reference TRBV5-6 and TRBJ2-7 for the parts outside the CDR3, the full variable domain is DAGVTQSPTHLIKTRGQQVTLRCSPKSGHDTVSWYQQALGQGPQFIFQYYEEEERQRGNFPDRFSGHQFPNYSSELNVNALLLGDSALYLCASSLGVGRYEQYFGPGTRLTVT.